The next 15 T cell receptor beta chains were all read from a single sample in a study of T-cell memory formation after mild COVID-19. TCRdb itself ran the 5' RACE reads through MiXCR, one entry per CDR3 protein. This table has about 190,000 distinct CDR3 sequences, approximately 20% appearing once. The sequencing sample was made of PBMCs or a T cell subset sorted from them (not recorded which). The origin of the receptors is an adult woman who had mild COVID-19 (a few samples of this study predate the infection). Cell type and time point are not known.

At least ten counts were recorded for this clonotype. The chain has TRBV7-9 and TRBJ2-1; D remains ambiguous. From germline, CDR1 is SEHNR and CDR2 FQNEAQ (reference sequence). V was clipped by 1 base and J by 5 bases, with 0 bases between them. This CDR3 spans 11 amino acids. This CDR3 is CASSLDNEQFF. DNA for the CDR3: TGTGCCAGCAGCTTAGACAATGAGCAGTTCTTC.

V and J are TRBV5-1 and TRBJ1-3; D is unresolved. The ends were cut back, 0 bases at V and 5 bases at J, with 6 bases in the middle. The V gene's germline CDR1 is SGHRS and CDR2 YFSETQ. The CDR3 has 13 residues. CDR3: CASSLDYRNTIYF. The CDR3 bases are TGCGCCAGCAGCTTGGATTATCGAAACACCATATATTTT.

The table lists this clonotype with a few counts. This rearrangement joins TRBV27 to TRBJ1-2; 8 bases fit TRBD1. From germline, CDR1 is MNHEY and CDR2 SMNVEV (reference sequence). The J segment lost 5 bases and the V segment lost 0 bases, leaving 2 bases of the junction unmatched. This CDR3 has 14 residues. CDR3 in amino acids: CASSLSQGAYGYTF. The CDR3 DNA reads as TGTGCCAGCAGTTTATCTCAGGGGGCGTATGGCTACACCTTC.

This clonotype was found a few times. The rearrangement uses TRBV3-1 and TRBJ1-1; no clear D. The CDR3 has 13 amino acids. The V and J ends lost 4 bases and 3 bases respectively, with 9 bases between them. Germline V CDR1 and CDR2: LGHDT, YNNKEL (reference sequence). The CDR3: CASSRATDTEAFF. The DNA of the CDR3 is TGTGCCAGCAGCCGTGCCACAGACACTGAAGCTTTCTTT.

The chain joins TRBV10-3 to TRBJ2-1; 9 bases align to TRBD2. CDR1 ENHRY and CDR2 SYGVKD come from the germline V gene. Trimming removed 4 bases from V and 5 bases from J; junction bases left unmatched: 9. The CDR3 extends over 16 amino acids. The CDR3: CAISAAGGPSDNEQFF. CDR3 DNA sequence: TGTGCCATCAGTGCAGCGGGGGGACCCTCGGACAATGAGCAGTTCTTC.

The CDR3 nucleotides are TGTGCCACCAGTGGCGAGAATCAGCCCCAGCATTTT. Translated, it gives CATSGENQPQHF. The chain recombines TRBV24-1 with TRBJ1-5; D gene uncertain. The CDR3 covers 12 residues. The germline V gene has CDR1 KGHDR and CDR2 SFDVKD. The V and J ends lost 5 bases and 4 bases respectively, with 5 bases between them.

J is TRBJ2-1 and V is TRBV4-2; 9 positions agree with TRBD2. This CDR3 spans 15 amino acids. After removal of 2 bases from V and 6 bases from J, the junction contained 5 bases not matched to a gene. Germline loops: CDR1 LGHNA, CDR2 YNFKEQ. CDR3 region: CASSQSGLARNEQFF. DNA of the CDR3: TGTGCCAGCAGCCAATCCGGACTAGCGCGCAATGAGCAGTTCTTC.

This clonotype was seen more than once but under ten times. This chain uses TRBV6-5 with TRBJ2-1; 12 nucleotides match TRBD2. With V trimmed by 6 bases and J by 7 bases, 7 bases remained unmatched. The CDR3 is 15 amino acids. Germline V gives CDR1 MNHEY, CDR2 SVGAGI. The CDR3 DNA follows: TGTGCCAGCAGACAAGGACTAGCGGGAATTAATGAGCAGTTCTTC. As protein: CASRQGLAGINEQFF.

This clonotype has only a few counts. The gene calls are TRBV11-1 and TRBJ2-7; maybe TRBD2 (5 bases). The V end was cut by 2 bases, the J end by 6 bases, with 14 bases between. This CDR3 is built from 14 residues. From germline, CDR1 is SGHAT and CDR2 FQDESV (reference sequence). The CDR3 nucleotides read TGTGCCAGCAGCTTACGGACTCCGACCACCGAGCAGTACTTC. Its translation is CASSLRTPTTEQYF.

This clonotype was counted a few times. This rearrangement joins TRBV5-1 to TRBJ2-1, with D uncertain. CDR3 size: 11 residues. Trimming took off 9 bases at V and 10 bases at J, with 14 bases between the two ends. Germline V lookup: CDR1 SGHRS, CDR2 YFSETQ. CDR3 sequence reads: CATSNYTEQFF. The DNA for the CDR3 is TGCGCCACTTCCAATTATACCGAGCAGTTCTTC. The full variable domain, with the rest looked up from reference TRBV5-1 and TRBJ2-1, is KAGVTQTPRYLIKTRGQQVTLSCSPISGHRSVSWYQQTPGQGLQFLFEYFSETQRNKGNFPGRFSGRQFSNSRSEMNVSTLELGDSALYLCATSNYTEQFFGPGTRLTVL.

Only a few counts were recorded for this clonotype. The chain carries TRBV5-1 and TRBJ2-1; D is uncertain. The CDR3 is 13 residues long. The V gene's germline CDR1 is SGHRS and CDR2 YFSETQ. Trimming left V 4 bases short and J 9 bases short, with 14 bases between. CDR3 bases: TGCGCCAGCAGCACGGAGAGACTGGGTGAGCAGTTCTTC. Protein sequence: CASSTERLGEQFF.

This clonotype was recorded a few times. The chain employs TRBV18 and TRBJ2-5; a weak D match, TRBD1 (5 bases). This CDR3 is 14 amino acids long. With 5 bases removed from V and 5 bases from J, the gap between germline ends came to 15 bases. Germline V gives CDR1 KGHSH, CDR2 LQKENI. The CDR3 sequence is CASSSGQGWETQYF. In DNA form, the CDR3 reads TGTGCCAGCTCATCGGGCCAGGGTTGGGAGACCCAGTACTTC.

In this sample, this clonotype turned up once. The chain is built from TRBV6-6 and TRBJ2-3, with D possibly called TRBD1 or TRBD2 (5 bases each). CDR1 is MNHNY, CDR2 SVGAGI, per germline (reference sequence). V lost 8 bases and J 1 base, leaving 16 bases between the germline ends. The CDR3 is made up of 15 amino acids. The CDR3 DNA reads as TGTGCCAGCTGCTGGGGGAGCGTCCGCACAGATACGCAGTATTTT. It translates to CASCWGSVRTDTQYF.

The rearrangement links TRBV6-1 to TRBJ2-2; no reliable D call. From germline, CDR1 is MNHNS and CDR2 SASEGT. The CDR3 is made up of 13 amino acids. Trimming stripped 11 bases from V and 0 bases from J, with 10 bases between. The chain's CDR3 is CASRWPNTGELFF. Here the CDR3 DNA reads TGTGCCTCGCGATGGCCGAACACCGGGGAGCTGTTTTTT.

This clonotype has only a few counts. This chain links TRBV5-4 with TRBJ2-5; D not resolved. Trimming shortened V by 4 bases and J by 5 bases, and 15 bases separated the two germline ends. This CDR3 spans 14 amino acids. CDR1 SGHNT and CDR2 YYREEE come from the germline V gene (reference sequence). The CDR3, as DNA: TGTGCCAGCAGCCCCAAGGTCTCTGAGGAGACCCAGTACTTC. Amino acid sequence: CASSPKVSEETQYF. Using reference TRBV5-4 and TRBJ2-5 for the parts outside the CDR3, the full variable domain is ETGVTQSPTHLIKTRGQQVTLRCSSQSGHNTVSWYQQALGQGPQFIFQYYREEENGRGNFPPRFSGLQFPNYSSELNVNALELDDSALYLCASSPKVSEETQYFGPGTRLLVL.